The present T cell receptor beta chain was sequenced within a study of blood T cell repertoires in COVID-19. Study-level background: Specimens from acute and convalescent COVID-19 originated in the United States, Italy and Spain. Sample material is recorded as cDNA or gDNA derived from T cells, B-cell-depleted T cells, or PBMCs.

Among Cohort 3 donors, those recovered had two negative PCRs, clearance, or symptom resolution. The CDR3 has 15 amino acids. Trimming at V came to 5 bases and at J to 2 bases, leaving 8 bases not matched to a gene. CDR1 and CDR2 (germline): SGHAT, FQNNGV. Only a few counts were recorded for this clone. Some clones are missing from TCRdb's copy, which holds only in-frame ones; the method was immunoSEQ multiplex PCR. The sample lists about 250,000 clones, about 85% occurring once. The V call is TRBV11-2, the J call TRBJ2-7, with TRBD2 matching 8 bases. Sequenced material: PBMCs or T cells enriched from blood (not recorded which). This receptor was obtained from a woman aged 45 to 65 who had recovered from COVID-19. The CDR3 reads CASSQDTGGPYEQYF. The CDR3 coding sequence is TGTGCCAGCAGCCAGGACACGGGAGGGCCCTACGAGCAGTACTTC.